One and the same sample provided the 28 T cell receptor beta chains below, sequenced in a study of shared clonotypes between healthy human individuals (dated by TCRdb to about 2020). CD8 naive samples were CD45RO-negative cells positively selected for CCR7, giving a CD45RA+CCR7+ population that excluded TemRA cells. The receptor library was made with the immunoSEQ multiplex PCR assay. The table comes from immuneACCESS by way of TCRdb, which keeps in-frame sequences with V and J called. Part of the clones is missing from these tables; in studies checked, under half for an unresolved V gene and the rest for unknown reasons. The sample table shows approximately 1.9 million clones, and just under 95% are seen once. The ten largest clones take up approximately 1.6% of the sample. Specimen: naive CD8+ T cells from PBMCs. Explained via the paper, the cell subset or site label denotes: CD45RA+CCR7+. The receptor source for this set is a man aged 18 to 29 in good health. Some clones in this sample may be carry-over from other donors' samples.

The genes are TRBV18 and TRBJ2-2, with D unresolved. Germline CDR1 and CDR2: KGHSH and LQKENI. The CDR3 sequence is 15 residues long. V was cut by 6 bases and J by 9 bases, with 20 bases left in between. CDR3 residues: CASSSSPDQTRELFF. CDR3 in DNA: TGTGCCAGCTCCTCCTCCCCAGACCAGACCAGGGAGCTGTTTTTT.

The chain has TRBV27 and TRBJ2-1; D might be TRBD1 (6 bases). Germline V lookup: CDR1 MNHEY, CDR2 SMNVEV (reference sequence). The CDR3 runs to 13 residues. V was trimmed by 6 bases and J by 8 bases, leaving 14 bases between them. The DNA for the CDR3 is TGTGCCAGCAGCCCCTGGACAGTGGATGAGCAGTTCTTC. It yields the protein CASSPWTVDEQFF.

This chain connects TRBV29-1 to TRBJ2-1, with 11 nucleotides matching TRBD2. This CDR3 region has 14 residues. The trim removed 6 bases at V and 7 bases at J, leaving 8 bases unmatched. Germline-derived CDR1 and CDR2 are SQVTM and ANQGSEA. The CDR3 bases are TGCAGCGTCTGCAGACTAGCGGGATTAAATGAGCAGTTCTTC. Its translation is CSVCRLAGLNEQFF.

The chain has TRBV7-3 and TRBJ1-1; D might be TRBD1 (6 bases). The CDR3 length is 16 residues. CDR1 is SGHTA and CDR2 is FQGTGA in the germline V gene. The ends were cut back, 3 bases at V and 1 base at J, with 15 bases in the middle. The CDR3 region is CASSFGTRISNTEAFF. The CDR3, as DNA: TGTGCCAGCAGCTTTGGGACAAGGATATCGAACACTGAAGCTTTCTTT.

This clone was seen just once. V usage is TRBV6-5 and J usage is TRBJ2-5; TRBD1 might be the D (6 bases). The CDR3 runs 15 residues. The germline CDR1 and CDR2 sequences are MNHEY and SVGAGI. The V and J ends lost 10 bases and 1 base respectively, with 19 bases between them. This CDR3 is CATSQPKTGQETQYF. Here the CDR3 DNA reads TGTGCCACCTCCCAACCTAAGACAGGCCAAGAGACCCAGTACTTC.

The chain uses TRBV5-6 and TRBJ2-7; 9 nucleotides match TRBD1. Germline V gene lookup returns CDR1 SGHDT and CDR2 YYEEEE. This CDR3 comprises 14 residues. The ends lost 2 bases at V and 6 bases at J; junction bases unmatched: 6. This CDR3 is CASSFGTGFREQYF. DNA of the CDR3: TGTGCCAGCAGCTTTGGGACAGGGTTTCGCGAGCAGTACTTC.

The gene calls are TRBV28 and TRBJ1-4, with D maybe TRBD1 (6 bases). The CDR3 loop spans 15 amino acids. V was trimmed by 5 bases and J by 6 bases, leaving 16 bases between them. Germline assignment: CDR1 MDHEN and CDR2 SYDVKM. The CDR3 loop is CASSSFQGFHEKLFF. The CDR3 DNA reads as TGTGCCAGCAGTAGCTTCCAGGGGTTTCATGAAAAACTGTTTTTT.

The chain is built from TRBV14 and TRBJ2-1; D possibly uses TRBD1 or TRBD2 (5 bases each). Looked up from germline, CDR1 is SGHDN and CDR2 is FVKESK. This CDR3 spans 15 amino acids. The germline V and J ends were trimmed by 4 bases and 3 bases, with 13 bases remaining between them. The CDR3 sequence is CASSPRGPGYNEQFF. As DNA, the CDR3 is TGTGCCAGCAGCCCCCGGGGCCCGGGCTACAATGAGCAGTTCTTC.

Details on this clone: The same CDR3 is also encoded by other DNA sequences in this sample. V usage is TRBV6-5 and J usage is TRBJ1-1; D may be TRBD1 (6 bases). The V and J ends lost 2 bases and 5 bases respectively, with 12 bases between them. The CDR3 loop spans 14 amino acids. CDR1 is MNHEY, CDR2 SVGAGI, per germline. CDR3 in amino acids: CASSYERGGTEAFF. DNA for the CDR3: TGTGCCAGCAGTTACGAACGAGGGGGTACTGAAGCTTTCTTT.

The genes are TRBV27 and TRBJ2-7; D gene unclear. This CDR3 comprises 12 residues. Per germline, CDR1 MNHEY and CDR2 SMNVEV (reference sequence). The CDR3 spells CASYLNPYEQYF. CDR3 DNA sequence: TGTGCGTCGTATCTCAACCCCTACGAGCAGTACTTC.

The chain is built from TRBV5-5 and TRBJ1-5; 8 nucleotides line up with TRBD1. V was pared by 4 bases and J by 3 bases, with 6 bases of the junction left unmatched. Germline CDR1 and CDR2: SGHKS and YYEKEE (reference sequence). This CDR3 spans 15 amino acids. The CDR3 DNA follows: TGTGCCAGCAGCCCTACGGACAGGGCCAATCAGCCCCAGCATTTT. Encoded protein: CASSPTDRANQPQHF.

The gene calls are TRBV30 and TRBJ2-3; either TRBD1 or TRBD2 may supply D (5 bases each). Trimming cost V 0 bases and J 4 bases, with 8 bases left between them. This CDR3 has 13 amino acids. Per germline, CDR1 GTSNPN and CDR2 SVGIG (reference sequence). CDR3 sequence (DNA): TGTGCCTGGAGTGTCGGGGCTGCAGATACGCAGTATTTT. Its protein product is CAWSVGAADTQYF. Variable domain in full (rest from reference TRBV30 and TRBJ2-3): SQTIHQWPATLVQPVGSPLSLECTVEGTSNPNLYWYRQAAGRGLQLLFYSVGIGQISSEVPQNLSASRPQDRQFILSSKKLLLSDSGFYLCAWSVGAADTQYFGPGTRLTVL.

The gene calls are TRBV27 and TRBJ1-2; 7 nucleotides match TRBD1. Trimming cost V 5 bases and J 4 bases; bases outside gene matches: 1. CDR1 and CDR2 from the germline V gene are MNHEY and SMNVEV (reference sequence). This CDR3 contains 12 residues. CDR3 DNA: TGTGCCAGCAGTGGGACAGCCTATGGCTACACCTTC. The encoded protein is CASSGTAYGYTF.

Here the CDR3 DNA reads TGCAGCGTTGAATTGTTCGGGGGACTAGCGGGGAGCTCCTACAATGAGCAGTTCTTC. Its translation: CSVELFGGLAGSSYNEQFF. The gene calls are TRBV29-1 and TRBJ2-1; 13 bases match TRBD2. Germline V CDR1 and CDR2: SQVTM, ANQGSEA. The CDR3 contains 19 residues. V shed 2 bases, J shed 0 bases, and the junction held 10 bases outside the gene matches.

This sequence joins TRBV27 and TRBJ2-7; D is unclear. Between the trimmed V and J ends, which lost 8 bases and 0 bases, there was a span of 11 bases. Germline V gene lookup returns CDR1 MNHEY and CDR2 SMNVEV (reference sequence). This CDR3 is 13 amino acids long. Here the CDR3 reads CASPASRSYEQYF. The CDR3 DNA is TGTGCCAGCCCCGCGAGCCGCTCCTACGAGCAGTACTTC.

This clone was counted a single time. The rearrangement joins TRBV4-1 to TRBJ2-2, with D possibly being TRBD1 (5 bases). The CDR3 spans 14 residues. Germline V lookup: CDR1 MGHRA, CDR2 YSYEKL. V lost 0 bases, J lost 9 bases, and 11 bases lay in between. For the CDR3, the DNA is TGCGCCAGCAGCCAAGATCCGCAGGGAAGGGAGCTGTTTTTT. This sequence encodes CASSQDPQGRELFF.

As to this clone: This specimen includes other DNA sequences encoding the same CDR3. CDR3 residues: CASSPQSSYEQYF. The CDR3 DNA reads as TGTGCCAGCAGCCCACAGAGCTCCTACGAGCAGTACTTC. The genes are TRBV7-9 and TRBJ2-7; D is ambiguous. The CDR3 consists of 13 residues. V was cut by 5 bases and J by 0 bases, with 8 bases left in between. Per germline, CDR1 SEHNR and CDR2 FQNEAQ (reference sequence).

CDR3 amino acids: CASRSGRSSTDTQYF. The CDR3 nucleotides are TGTGCCAGCAGGAGCGGGAGGTCTAGCACAGATACGCAGTATTTT. The rearrangement joins TRBV5-4 to TRBJ2-3; 9 positions match TRBD2. CDR1 is SGHNT, CDR2 YYREEE, per germline (reference sequence). This CDR3 has 15 amino acids. J gave up 0 bases and V 5 bases, and 4 bases lay outside the gene matches.

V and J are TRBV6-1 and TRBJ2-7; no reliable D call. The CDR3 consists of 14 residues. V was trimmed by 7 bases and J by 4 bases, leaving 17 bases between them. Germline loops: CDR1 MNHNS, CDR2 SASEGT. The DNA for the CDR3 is TGTGCCAGCATCTTCTCCCCCAACTCTTACGAGCAGTACTTC. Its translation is CASIFSPNSYEQYF.

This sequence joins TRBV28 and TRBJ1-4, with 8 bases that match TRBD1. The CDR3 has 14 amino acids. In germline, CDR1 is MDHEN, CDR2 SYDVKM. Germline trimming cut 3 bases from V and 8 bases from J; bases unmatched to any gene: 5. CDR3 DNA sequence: TGTGCCAGCAGTTTTGCAGGGGGCGGGGAAAAACTGTTTTTT. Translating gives CASSFAGGGEKLFF.

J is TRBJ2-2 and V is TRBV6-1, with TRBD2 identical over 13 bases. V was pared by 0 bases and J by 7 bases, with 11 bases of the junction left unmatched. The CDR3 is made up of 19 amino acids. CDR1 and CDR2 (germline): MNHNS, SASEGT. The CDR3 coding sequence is TGTGCCAGCAGTGAAGCCATCCGGGTGGGACTAGCGGGAAACGGGGAGCTGTTTTTT. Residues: CASSEAIRVGLAGNGELFF.

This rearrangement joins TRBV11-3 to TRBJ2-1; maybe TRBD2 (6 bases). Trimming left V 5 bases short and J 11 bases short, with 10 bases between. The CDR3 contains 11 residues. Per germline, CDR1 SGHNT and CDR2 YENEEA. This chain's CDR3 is CASSRELKQFF. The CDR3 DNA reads TGTGCCAGCAGCCGGGAGTTGAAGCAGTTCTTC.

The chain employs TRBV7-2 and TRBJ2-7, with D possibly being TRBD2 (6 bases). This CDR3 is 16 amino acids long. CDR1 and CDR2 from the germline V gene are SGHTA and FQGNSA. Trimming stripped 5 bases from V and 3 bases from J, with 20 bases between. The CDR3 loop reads CASSIGSGEGLYEQYF. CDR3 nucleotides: TGTGCCAGCAGCATAGGATCGGGGGAAGGTCTCTACGAGCAGTACTTC. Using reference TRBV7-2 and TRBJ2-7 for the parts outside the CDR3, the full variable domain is GAGVSQSPSNKVTEKGKDVELRCDPISGHTALYWYRQSLGQGLEFLIYFQGNSAPDKSGLPSDRFSAERTGGSVSTLTIQRTQQEDSAVYLCASSIGSGEGLYEQYFGPGTRLTVT.

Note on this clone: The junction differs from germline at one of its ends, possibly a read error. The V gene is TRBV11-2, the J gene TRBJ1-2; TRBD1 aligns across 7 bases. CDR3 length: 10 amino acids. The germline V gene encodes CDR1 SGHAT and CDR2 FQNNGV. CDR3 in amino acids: CASSLDRVSF. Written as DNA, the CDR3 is TGTGCCAGCAGCCTCGACAGGGTATCCTTC.

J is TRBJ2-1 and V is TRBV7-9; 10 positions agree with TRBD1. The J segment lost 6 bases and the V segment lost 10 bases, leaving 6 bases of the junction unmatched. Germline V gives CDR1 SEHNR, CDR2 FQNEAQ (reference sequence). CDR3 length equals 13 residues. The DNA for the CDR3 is TGTGCCACAAGACAGGGGGCAGGCAATGAGCAGTTCTTC. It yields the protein CATRQGAGNEQFF.

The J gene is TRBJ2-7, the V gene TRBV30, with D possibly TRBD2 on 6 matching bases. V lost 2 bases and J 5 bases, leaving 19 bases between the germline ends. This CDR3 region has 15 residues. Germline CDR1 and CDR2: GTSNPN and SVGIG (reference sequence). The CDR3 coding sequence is TGTGCCTGGAGTCTGAAACCGGGACCGGGGGACGAGCAGTACTTC. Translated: CAWSLKPGPGDEQYF.

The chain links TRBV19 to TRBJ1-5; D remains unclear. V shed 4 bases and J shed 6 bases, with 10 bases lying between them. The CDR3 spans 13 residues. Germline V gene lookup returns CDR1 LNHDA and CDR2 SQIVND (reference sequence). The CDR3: CASSSWEGQPQHF. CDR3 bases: TGTGCCAGTAGTAGCTGGGAGGGTCAGCCCCAGCATTTT.

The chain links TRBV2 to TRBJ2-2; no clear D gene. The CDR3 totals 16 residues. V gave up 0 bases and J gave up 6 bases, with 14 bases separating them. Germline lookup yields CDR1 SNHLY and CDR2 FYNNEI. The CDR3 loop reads CASSEALDPGSGELFF. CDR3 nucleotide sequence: TGTGCCAGCAGTGAAGCGCTGGACCCCGGGTCCGGGGAGCTGTTTTTT.